These 3 T cell receptor beta chains share one sample of origin, sequenced in a study of blood T cell repertoires in COVID-19 (dated by TCRdb to the early 2020s). The method behind the library was the immunoSEQ multiplex PCR assay. TCRdb retrieved this table from immuneACCESS and kept in-frame rearrangements only. Not all clones are present; in checked studies, unresolved V genes account for under half, and no reason is known for the remainder. This sample lists about 68,000 clones; about 90% were detected once. The biggest ten clones account for about 3% of the sample. The specimen sequenced was peripheral blood. These receptors all come from a woman in her fifties or sixties with COVID-19, enrolled during active disease.

This clone was recorded only once. The genes are TRBV5-1 and TRBJ1-3; D perhaps matches TRBD1 (6 bases). Germline V gives CDR1 SGHRS, CDR2 YFSETQ. Trimming took off 2 bases at V and 4 bases at J, with 10 bases between the two ends. This CDR3 is built from 14 residues. The CDR3 loop reads CASSFTGTGNTIYF. DNA for the CDR3: TGCGCCAGCAGCTTTACAGGGACGGGAAACACCATATATTTT.

The rearrangement joins TRBV19 to TRBJ2-6; tentative D call: TRBD1 (5 bases). The V end was cut by 7 bases, the J end by 4 bases, with 14 bases between. Germline CDR1 LNHDA, CDR2 SQIVND (reference sequence). This CDR3 is built from 15 residues. The CDR3: CASNLVRGGANVLTF. The CDR3 DNA reads TGTGCCAGTAACCTGGTAAGGGGAGGGGCCAACGTCCTGACTTTC.

This chain links TRBV4-2 with TRBJ2-1; TRBD2 aligns across 9 bases. Trimming at V came to 4 bases and at J to 6 bases, leaving 10 bases not matched to a gene. This CDR3 comprises 16 residues. CDR1 is LGHNA and CDR2 is YNFKEQ in the germline V gene. In nucleotides, the CDR3 is TGTGCCAGCAGCCCGTCATCGAAGACTAGCGGCAATGAGCAGTTCTTC. Its protein is CASSPSSKTSGNEQFF.